The 20 T cell receptor beta chains given below trace back to one sample, sequenced in a study of neurological immune-mediated disorders. TCRdb reanalysed the 5' RACE reads using MiXCR and keeps one entry per CDR3 protein. The sample consists of 55,000 to 65,000 distinct CDR3 sequences, roughly 4% of them appearing once. Sequenced sample: PBMCs. The receptors here all came from a woman aged 45-65 years with multiple sclerosis.

In its sample, this clonotype was seen many times. The rearrangement uses TRBV6-2 or TRBV6-3 and TRBJ2-7; 7 bases fit TRBD1. CDR3 size: 15 residues. The ends lost 6 bases at V and 1 base at J; junction bases unmatched: 9. The germline CDR1 and CDR2 sequences are MNHEY and SVGEGT. CDR3 region: CASSRTGVGSYEQYF. The CDR3 bases are TGTGCCAGCAGCCGTACAGGGGTTGGTTCCTACGAGCAGTACTTC.

This clonotype occurred a few times. The chain joins TRBV6-5 to TRBJ2-7, with no clear D. Germline V gene lookup returns CDR1 MNHEY and CDR2 SVGAGI. This CDR3 is built from 14 residues. V lost 0 bases and J 0 bases, leaving 6 bases between the germline ends. CDR3 nucleotides: TGTGCCAGCAGTTACTCCCGCAGCTCCTACGAGCAGTACTTC. Protein product: CASSYSRSSYEQYF.

This clonotype has only a few counts. The chain recombines TRBV5-6 with TRBJ2-1; 9 nucleotides agree with TRBD2. Germline CDR1 is SGHDT and CDR2 is YYEEEE. This CDR3 has 17 amino acids. V was pared by 1 base and J by 4 bases, with 9 bases of the junction left unmatched. The CDR3 reads CASSLILAGNSYNEQFF. The CDR3 nucleotides read TGTGCCAGCAGCTTGATTCTAGCGGGGAACTCTTACAATGAGCAGTTCTTC.

In this sample, this clonotype turned up many times. V usage is TRBV5-1 and J usage is TRBJ2-1; 14 nucleotides align to TRBD2. V shed 4 bases and J 7 bases; nucleotides not matched to a gene: 7. Germline CDR1 and CDR2: SGHRS and YFSETQ. The CDR3 is 16 residues long. The CDR3 DNA follows: TGCGCCAGCAGCCAAGGGACTAGCGGGAGTCGTAATGAGCAGTTCTTC. It is translated as CASSQGTSGSRNEQFF.

This clonotype was counted at least ten times. This chain joins TRBV27 and TRBJ2-1; unclear D gene. Trimming cost V 3 bases and J 6 bases, with 6 bases left between them. Germline lookup yields CDR1 MNHEY and CDR2 SMNVEV (reference sequence). This CDR3 has 12 residues. CDR3 bases: TGTGCCAGCAGTTTTTGGGGCAATGAGCAGTTCTTC. Amino acid sequence: CASSFWGNEQFF.

This clonotype was observed many times. The chain uses TRBV7-3 and TRBJ2-7, with D possibly matching TRBD2 (5 bases). V lost 5 bases and J lost 2, with 16 bases in between. Germline CDR1 SGHTA, CDR2 FQGTGA. The CDR3 sequence is 15 residues long. The CDR3 nucleotides read TGTGCCAGCAGCGCCCGGACGGGAATAACCTACGAGCAGTACTTC. It translates to CASSARTGITYEQYF.

The chain uses TRBV29-1 and TRBJ2-7; TRBD1 is a possible D gene (6 bases). CDR1 SQVTM and CDR2 ANQGSEA come from the germline V gene. The V gene lost 4 bases and the J gene lost 7 bases, with 17 bases spanning the gap. The CDR3 length is 13 residues. CDR3 protein: CSVGRTERGEQYF. In DNA form, the CDR3 reads TGCAGCGTTGGGCGGACAGAGCGAGGGGAGCAGTACTTC.

As to this clonotype: A much bigger clone sits one base away, suggesting this may be a read error. This chain uses TRBV5-1 with TRBJ2-2; TRBD1 matches 7 bases. This CDR3 comprises 14 residues. Germline trimming cut 4 bases from V and 5 bases from J; bases unmatched to any gene: 5. Germline CDR1 and CDR2: SGHRS and YFSETQ. The CDR3 region is CASSTGTETGELFF. The DNA for the CDR3 is TGCGCCAGCAGCACAGGGACAGAGACCGGGGAGCTGTTTTTT.

This clonotype was counted ten times or more. The gene calls are TRBV5-1 and TRBJ2-1, with 11 bases aligning to TRBD2. The germline V gene encodes CDR1 SGHRS and CDR2 YFSETQ. The V gene end was trimmed by 4 bases and the J gene end by 6 bases; junction bases not matched to a gene: 6. The CDR3 consists of 15 residues. CDR3 sequence (DNA): TGCGCCAGCAGCATGGGACTAGCGGCATTCAATGAGCAGTTCTTC. This translates into CASSMGLAAFNEQFF.

In its sample, this clonotype was seen many times. This sequence joins TRBV7-9 and TRBJ1-1; TRBD1 matches at 9 bases. This CDR3 has 15 residues. Germline loops: CDR1 SEHNR, CDR2 FQNEAQ (reference sequence). After removal of 1 base from V and 4 bases from J, the junction contained 4 bases not matched to a gene. CDR3 sequence (DNA): TGTGCCAGCAGCTTAGGGACAGGGGCGGTCACTGAAGCTTTCTTT. This encodes CASSLGTGAVTEAFF.

This clonotype was detected many times. This chain connects TRBV2 to TRBJ1-6, with D unclear. There are 13 residues in the CDR3. Germline V gene sequence: CDR1 SNHLY, CDR2 FYNNEI. The V end lost 5 bases, the J end lost 13 bases, and 15 bases lay between the germline ends. The CDR3 nucleotides read TGTGCCAGCAGTTCAAGAACTGAGTTGCCCCTCCACTTT. Its translation is CASSSRTELPLHF. The full variable domain, completed using reference TRBV2 and TRBJ1-6, is EPEVTQTPSHQVTQMGQEVILRCVPISNHLYFYWYRQILGQKVEFLVSFYNNEISEKSEIFDDQFSVERPDGSNFTLKIRSTKLEDSAMYFCASSSRTELPLHFGNGTRLTVT.

Many counts were recorded for this clonotype. The genes are TRBV9 and TRBJ2-2, with D perhaps TRBD2 (6 bases). The V gene's germline CDR1 is SGDLS and CDR2 YYNGEE. This CDR3 region has 15 residues. V was clipped by 4 bases and J by 5 bases, with 15 bases between them. The CDR3 nucleotides read TGTGCCAGCAGCTCACGGAGGGCGCGGACCGGGGAGCTGTTTTTT. Translation: CASSSRRARTGELFF.

This clonotype was seen repeatedly, ten times or more. The chain recombines TRBV7-3 with TRBJ2-2, with D hard to call. In germline, CDR1 is SGHTA, CDR2 FQGTGA. The V and J ends lost 1 base and 8 bases respectively, with 5 bases between them. The CDR3 contains 12 residues. CDR3 amino acids: CASSLKAGELFF. CDR3 coding DNA: TGTGCCAGCAGCTTAAAGGCGGGGGAGCTGTTTTTT.

The rearrangement joins TRBV7-2 to TRBJ2-7, with a tentative D call TRBD1 (5 bases). Germline CDR1 SGHTA, CDR2 FQGNSA. V gave up 1 base and J gave up 2 bases, with 9 bases separating them. The CDR3 spans 14 residues. CDR3 DNA: TGTGCCAGCAGCTTAGGGGCAGGGCCCTACGAGCAGTACTTC. It codes for CASSLGAGPYEQYF.

The chain couples TRBV5-6 to TRBJ2-7, with unresolved D. The CDR3 loop spans 13 amino acids. The germline CDR1 and CDR2 sequences are SGHDT and YYEEEE. V shed 3 bases and J shed 2 bases, with 9 bases lying between them. The CDR3 DNA reads as TGTGCCAGCAGCTCCAGAATTACCTACGAGCAGTACTTC. Protein: CASSSRITYEQYF.

This clonotype was recorded at least ten times. V usage is TRBV29-1 and J usage is TRBJ2-3; 8 bases line up with TRBD2. Germline assignment: CDR1 SQVTM and CDR2 ANQGSEA. The CDR3 loop spans 14 amino acids. V lost 4 bases to trimming and J lost 4 bases; unmatched junction nucleotides: 7. The chain's CDR3 is CSVVPAGAPDTQYF. In DNA form, the CDR3 reads TGCAGCGTTGTACCAGCGGGAGCCCCAGATACGCAGTATTTT.

This clonotype appeared many times. V is TRBV20-1 and J is TRBJ2-1, with 7 nucleotides matching TRBD2. Germline trimming cut 5 bases from V and 7 bases from J; bases unmatched to any gene: 5. The CDR3 covers 12 residues. Per germline, CDR1 DFQATT and CDR2 SNEGSKA (reference sequence). CDR3 bases: TGCAGTGCTGGGGGGACTATAAATGAGCAGTTCTTC. It specifies CSAGGTINEQFF.

This clonotype was detected ten times or more. V is TRBV20-1 and J is TRBJ2-7; a weak D match, TRBD1 (6 bases). Germline V gene data show CDR1 as DFQATT and CDR2 as SNEGSKA (reference sequence). Trimming stripped 4 bases from V and 0 bases from J, with 13 bases between. This CDR3 spans 14 amino acids. CDR3 sequence: CSAKDRPSSYEQYF. Written as DNA, the CDR3 is TGCAGTGCTAAAGACAGGCCGAGCTCCTACGAGCAGTACTTC.

This clonotype was recorded at least ten times. The V gene is TRBV6-5, the J gene TRBJ1-5; 9 nucleotides align to TRBD1. The length of the CDR3 is 12 residues. Germline values: CDR1 MNHEY, CDR2 SVGAGI. J gave up 5 bases and V 8 bases, and 1 base lay outside the gene matches. The CDR3 region is CASGDRDQPQHF. CDR3 in DNA: TGTGCCAGCGGGGACAGGGATCAGCCCCAGCATTTT.

This clonotype was recorded many times. This chain uses TRBV5-1 with TRBJ1-5, with 7 bases aligning to TRBD1. V was pared by 4 bases and J by 1 base, with 5 bases of the junction left unmatched. CDR1 and CDR2 from the germline V gene are SGHRS and YFSETQ. CDR3 length: 15 amino acids. The CDR3 region has the DNA TGCGCCAGCAGCCCTACGGGACAGAGCAATCAGCCCCAGCATTTT. This encodes CASSPTGQSNQPQHF.